This TCR beta chain was observed in a study of T cell repertoires in cytomegalovirus infection. Study information: The public TCR beta signatures pointed to both CMV infection and matching HLA type.

Via MiXCR, TCRdb re-called the reads, giving one row per CDR3 protein. Of 450,000 to 600,000 distinct CDR3 sequences listed, over 9% are singletons. This clonotype was detected many times. The antigen is unknown. Whole-study results and caveats: Ex vivo responses were dominated by HLA-C-restricted CMV-specific TCR beta clonotypes. Adding up the frequency of public TCR beta families identified people who carried CMV plus the relevant HLA.

This CDR3 contains 14 residues. Germline V gene lookup returns CDR1 LNHDA and CDR2 SQIVND (reference sequence). Trimming removed 3 bases at V and 4 bases at J, with 10 bases between. The gene calls are TRBV19 and TRBJ1-5; D remains unclear. Material for sequencing was PBMCs. This clonotype originated in a human donor in good health (CMV status not recorded). Some clones in this sample may be carry-over from other donors' samples. The CDR3 nucleotides read TGTGCCAGTAGTATCTTACAGAAAAATCAGCCCCAGCATTTT. Translated: CASSILQKNQPQHF. The full variable domain, completed using reference TRBV19 and TRBJ1-5, is DGGITQSPKYLFRKEGQNVTLSCEQNLNHDAMYWYRQDPGQGLRLIYYSQIVNDFQKGDIAEGYSVSREKKESFPLTVTSAQKNPTAFYLCASSILQKNQPQHFGDGTRLSIL.